Shown below are 9 T cell receptor beta chains from a single sample sequenced in a study of somatic mutations in cytotoxic T cells in rheumatoid arthritis. The protocol was immunoSEQ multiplex PCR, while the TCRdb copy is restricted to in-frame clones and leaves out a portion. The sample carries roughly 2,500 clones, less than 85% recorded once. Source material: CD8+ T cells sorted from blood. These receptors came from a woman aged 40 to 49 with rheumatoid arthritis.

V usage is TRBV15 and J usage is TRBJ1-1; D remains unclear. Trimming stripped 0 bases from V and 6 bases from J, with 11 bases between. The V gene's germline CDR1 is LNHNV and CDR2 YYDKDF (reference sequence). The CDR3 runs 14 residues. CDR3 in DNA: TGTGCCACCAGCAGAGATCGCGGCGGCGCTGAAGCTTTCTTT. Amino acids: CATSRDRGGAEAFF. Variable domain in full (rest from reference TRBV15 and TRBJ1-1): DAMVIQNPRYQVTQFGKPVTLSCSQTLNHNVMYWYQQKSSQAPKLLFHYYDKDFNNEADTPDNFQSRRPNTSFCFLDIRSPGLGDTAMYLCATSRDRGGAEAFFGQGTRLTVV.

CDR3 DNA: TGTGCCATCAGGCTGACTAGCGGGACAAACAATGAGCAGTTCTTC. Translating it yields CAIRLTSGTNNEQFF. The chain carries TRBV10-3 and TRBJ2-1; 11 bases line up with TRBD2. The CDR3 sequence is 15 residues long. J lost 5 bases, V lost 6 bases, and 6 bases had no gene match. Germline CDR1 ENHRY, CDR2 SYGVKD.

The rearrangement uses TRBV19 and TRBJ1-1; 7 bases line up with TRBD1. The germline V gene has CDR1 LNHDA and CDR2 SQIVND (reference sequence). The trim removed 5 bases at V and 6 bases at J, leaving 15 bases unmatched. CDR3 size: 16 residues. The CDR3 DNA is TGTGCCAGTAGTTTTTTTGCTCAGGGGGGAATCGCTGAAGCTTTCTTT. Protein: CASSFFAQGGIAEAFF.

This rearrangement joins TRBV7-8 to TRBJ2-7, with a weak D call TRBD2 (5 bases). Germline CDR1 SGHVS, CDR2 FQNEAQ. The germline V and J ends were trimmed by 2 bases and 2 bases, with 16 bases remaining between them. The CDR3 runs to 16 residues. CDR3 in DNA: TGTGCCAGCAGCTTAATCCCGTGGACTGGGACCTACGAGCAGTACTTC. Protein product: CASSLIPWTGTYEQYF. The full variable domain, completed using reference TRBV7-8 and TRBJ2-7, is GAGVSQSPRYKVAKRGQDVALRCDPISGHVSLFWYQQALGQGPEFLTYFQNEAQLDKSGLPSDRFFAERPEGSVSTLKIQRTQQEDSAVYLCASSLIPWTGTYEQYFGPGTRLTVT.

The chain joins TRBV28 to TRBJ2-3, with 7 positions matching TRBD2. The CDR3 is made up of 17 amino acids. The ends lost 9 bases at V and 2 bases at J; junction bases unmatched: 17. CDR1 is MDHEN and CDR2 is SYDVKM in the germline V gene. Here the CDR3 DNA reads TGTGCCAGTCAACCGGGGGGAATATTAGCGGACACAGATACGCAGTATTTT. It specifies CASQPGGILADTDTQYF.

This sequence joins TRBV11-2 and TRBJ2-1; 8 positions agree with TRBD2. The germline V gene has CDR1 SGHAT and CDR2 FQNNGV. Trimming at V came to 1 base and at J to 5 bases, leaving 1 base not matched to a gene. The CDR3 has 14 residues. CDR3 in DNA: TGTGCCAGCAGCTTAGCAGCGGGGGACAATGAGCAGTTCTTC. Translating it yields CASSLAAGDNEQFF.

The count of this clone is one. The rearrangement links TRBV27 to TRBJ2-4; no firm D call. The CDR3 covers 13 residues. The ends were cut back, 6 bases at V and 0 bases at J, with 6 bases in the middle. Germline V CDR1 and CDR2: MNHEY, SMNVEV (reference sequence). DNA of the CDR3: TGTGCCAGCAGCTATACAGCCAAAAACATTCAGTACTTC. Translation: CASSYTAKNIQYF.

This chain links TRBV30 with TRBJ2-2; no clear D gene. Between the trimmed V and J ends, which lost 3 bases and 2 bases, there was a span of 10 bases. Looked up from germline, CDR1 is GTSNPN and CDR2 is SVGIG (reference sequence). This CDR3 has 14 amino acids. DNA for the CDR3: TGTGCCTGGAGCCATTGGGCCAACACCGGGGAGCTGTTTTTT. Protein product: CAWSHWANTGELFF.

The chain is built from TRBV15 and TRBJ1-3; D not certain. Trimming left V 0 bases short and J 0 bases short, with 9 bases between. Germline V lookup: CDR1 LNHNV, CDR2 YYDKDF (reference sequence). The CDR3 has 16 amino acids. In DNA form, the CDR3 reads TGTGCCACCAGCAGAGATGCTGGGAGCTCTGGAAACACCATATATTTT. Translated, it gives CATSRDAGSSGNTIYF.